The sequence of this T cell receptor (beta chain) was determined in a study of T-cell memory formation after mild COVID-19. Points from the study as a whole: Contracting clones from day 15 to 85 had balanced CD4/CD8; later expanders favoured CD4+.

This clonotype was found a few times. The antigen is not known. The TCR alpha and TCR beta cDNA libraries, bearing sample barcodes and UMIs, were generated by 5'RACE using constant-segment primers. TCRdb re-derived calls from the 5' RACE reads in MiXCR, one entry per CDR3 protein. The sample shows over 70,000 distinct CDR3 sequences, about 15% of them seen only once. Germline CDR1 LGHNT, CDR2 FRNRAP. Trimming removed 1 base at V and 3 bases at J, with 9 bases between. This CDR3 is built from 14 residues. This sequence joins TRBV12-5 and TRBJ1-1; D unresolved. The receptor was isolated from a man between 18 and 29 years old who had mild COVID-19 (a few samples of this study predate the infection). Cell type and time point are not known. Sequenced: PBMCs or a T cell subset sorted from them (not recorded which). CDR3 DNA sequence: TGTGCTAGTGGTTTGGGATTACCATACACTGAAGCTTTCTTT. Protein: CASGLGLPYTEAFF. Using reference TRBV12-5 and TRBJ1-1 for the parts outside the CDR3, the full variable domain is DARVTQTPRHKVTEMGQEVTMRCQPILGHNTVFWYRQTMMQGLELLAYFRNRAPLDDSGMPKDRFSAEMPDATLATLKIQPSEPRDSAVYFCASGLGLPYTEAFFGQGTRLTVV.